Below, 25 T cell receptor delta chains from the same sample are listed, as sequenced in a study of γδ T cells in repeated Plasmodium falciparum infection. Bulk repertoires came from Vgamma9/Vdelta2+ or Vdelta2-negative gammadelta T cells flow-sorted from PBMC. TCRdb reprocessed the multiplex PCR reads through CATT. The sample yields 75,000 to 100,000 delta-chain clones, 1.4% seen once. The sequenced sample consisted of gamma-delta T cells from blood. These receptor sequences come from a pool of human donors (malaria-infected and uninfected, not separated).

By sample share, this clone is medium-sized. The J gene is TRDJ1, the V gene TRDV2; 11 nucleotides align to TRDD3. The CDR3 is made up of 18 amino acids. Germline loops: CDR1 GEAIGNYY, CDR2 EKD. With V trimmed by 0 bases and J by 0 bases, 8 bases remained unmatched. CDR3 coding DNA: TGTGCCTGTGACACCCTCGTACTGGGGGATAAATACACCGATAAACTCATCTTT. This gives the protein CACDTLVLGDKYTDKLIF.

This clone was seen only a few times. The protein held in TCRdb is that of a much larger clone and does not match this DNA's translation at residue 5, likely because of a read error; the protein shown is translated from the DNA. This chain joins TRDV2 and TRDJ1; 8 positions agree with TRDD3. CDR1 and CDR2 (germline): GEAIGNYY, EKD. The V segment lost 2 bases and the J segment 1 base; nucleotides outside the gene matches: 29. The CDR3 loop spans 23 amino acids. The CDR3: CACDINFFGTGGHASTSTDKLIF. The CDR3, as DNA: TGTGCCTGTGACATCAACTTTTTCGGTACTGGGGGCCATGCCTCAACATCCACCGATAAACTCATCTTT.

As regards this clone: A read error is likely here: a far larger clone is one base away. This specimen includes other DNA sequences encoding the same CDR3. The chain joins TRDV1 to TRDJ1; D unresolved. Here the J gene was assigned by germline matching of the DNA, as TCRdb has none. Deletions cut 2 bases from V and 6 bases from J, with 7 bases between. Germline CDR1 TSWWSYY, CDR2 QGS. The CDR3 sequence is 12 residues long. CDR3 coding DNA: TGTGCTCTTGGGGAATTACGGTATAAACTCATCTTT. Translation: CALGELRYKLIF.

Regarding this clone: Since a far larger clone is one base different, this is likely a read error. The sample carries other DNA sequences with the same CDR3. The chain recombines TRDV1 with TRDJ1; the D gene could be TRDD2 or TRDD3 (6 bases each). The J gene, not given by TCRdb, was assigned here from a germline match of the nucleotide sequence. Germline values: CDR1 TSWWSYY, CDR2 QGS. The CDR3 is 23 amino acids. Trimming shortened V by 5 bases and J by 0 bases, and 37 bases separated the two germline ends. Written as DNA, the CDR3 is TGTGCTCTTGGGTCCTGTGCTCCTACTCCTTGGGATTGGGGGCCGCCCTACACCGATAAACTCATCTTT. Amino acids: CALGSCAPTPWDWGPPYTDKLIF.

A note on this clone: A read error likely explains why the TCRdb protein, taken from a much larger clone, differs from this DNA's translation at residue 3; the protein shown is translated from the DNA. The chain employs TRDV1 and TRDJ1; D might be TRDD3 (6 bases). The length of the CDR3 is 22 residues. Germline CDR1 reads TSWWSYY; CDR2 reads QGS. The CDR3 reads CARGEERYVGLGTPTYTDKLIF. CDR3 nucleotides: TGTGCTCGTGGGGAAGAGAGGTACGTCGGGCTGGGGACCCCTACGTACACCGATAAACTCATCTTT.

As concerns this clone: With only one base between it and a far larger clone, this is likely a read error. The identical CDR3 is also encoded by other nucleotide sequences in the sample. This rearrangement joins TRDV2 to TRDJ3; TRDD3 aligns across 8 bases. TCRdb does not report a J gene; here it was assigned by matching the DNA to germline references. Germline values: CDR1 GEAIGNYY, CDR2 EKD. The length of the CDR3 is 22 residues. The CDR3: CACDTSYVLGGLSTWDTRQMFF. CDR3 bases: TGTGCCTGTGACACTTCATATGTACTGGGGGGCCTCTCCACCTGGGACACCCGGCAGATGTTTTTC.

This clone showed up just a few times. The likely explanation is a read error, given a far larger clone one base away. V usage is TRDV1 and J usage is TRDJ1, with TRDD2 matching over 9 bases. TCRdb offers no J gene call, so here the DNA was matched to germline to obtain one. The V segment lost 5 bases and the J segment 6 bases; nucleotides outside the gene matches: 31. This CDR3 comprises 22 residues. CDR1 and CDR2 (germline): TSWWSYY, QGS. CDR3 in amino acids: CALGLPGGAFLRSGGYPYKLIF. CDR3 sequence (DNA): TGTGCTCTTGGGCTCCCGGGGGGCGCCTTCCTACGTTCTGGGGGGTACCCCTATAAACTCATCTTT.

This clone was seen more than once but under ten times. TCRdb records a much larger clone's protein for this DNA, with a difference at residue 13 that likely arises from a read error; the protein given is the translation of the DNA. The V gene is TRDV2; the J gene was not called; the D call TRDD3 from the table was never checked on the DNA. Germline V gene sequence: CDR1 GEAIGNYY, CDR2 EKD. The CDR3 is made up of 14 amino acids. CDR3 DNA sequence: TGTGCCTGTGACAAGGGACGGTACACCGATAAACTCACCTTT. As protein: CACDKGRYTDKLTF.

Regarding this clone: A single base is all that separates this from a far larger clone, so a read error is likely. The sample contains more than one DNA sequence encoding this CDR3. The DNA for the CDR3 is TGTGCCTGTGACACCGTGGGGGATCCCCCTCGGAGGAGGACCGATAAACTTATCTTT. Protein product: CACDTVGDPPRRRTDKLIF. The J gene was not called, though the V gene is TRDV2; the D segment call TRDD3 is taken from the table without a DNA check. Germline assignment: CDR1 GEAIGNYY and CDR2 EKD. The CDR3 consists of 19 residues.

At least ten counts were recorded for this clone. V is TRDV2 and J is TRDJ1; 10 nucleotides align to TRDD3. The CDR3 sequence is 20 residues long. The trim removed 0 bases at V and 0 bases at J, leaving 15 bases unmatched. Germline values: CDR1 GEAIGNYY, CDR2 EKD. Here the CDR3 reads CACDTEDRLTGGLYTDKLIF. DNA for the CDR3: TGTGCCTGTGACACCGAAGACAGGTTGACTGGGGGATTGTACACCGATAAACTCATCTTT.

This clone was seen more than once but under ten times. The TCRdb protein comes from a much larger clone and disagrees with this DNA's translation at residue 12, likely due to a read error; the protein given here is derived from the DNA. The V gene is TRDV2, the J gene TRDJ1; D remains unclear. In the absence of a J gene in TCRdb, the DNA was matched to germline to assign it here. There are 17 residues in the CDR3. V was pared by 0 bases and J by 3 bases, with 19 bases between. The V gene's germline CDR1 is GEAIGNYY and CDR2 EKD. The CDR3, as DNA: TGTGCCTGTGACACCGTGGGACAGCCAGACCACGCCGATAAACTCATCTTT. Its protein is CACDTVGQPDHADKLIF.

Of note for this clone: This sequence is one base from a far larger clone and is likely a read error. Other DNA sequences in this sample translate to the same CDR3. The J gene is TRDJ2, the V gene TRDV2; 11 positions match TRDD3. No J gene was available from TCRdb, and it was assigned here by a germline match of the DNA. Germline values: CDR1 GEAIGNYY, CDR2 EKD. CDR3 length equals 16 residues. The DNA of the CDR3 is TGTGCCTGTGACGACTTAGTGGGGGATACGACAGCTCAACTCTTCTTT. Its protein is CACDDLVGDTTAQLFF.

As regards this clone: This likely stems from a read error, as it lies one base from a far larger clone. The sample carries other DNA sequences with the same CDR3. This sequence joins TRDV1 and TRDJ1; 10 bases are shared with TRDD3. In the absence of a J gene in TCRdb, the DNA was matched to germline to assign it here. The germline CDR1 and CDR2 sequences are TSWWSYY and QGS. CDR3 size: 21 residues. This chain's CDR3 is CALGDPKPSLHWGIITDKLIF. The CDR3 coding sequence is TGTGCCCTTGGGGATCCCAAACCTTCCCTACACTGGGGGATCATCACCGATAAACTCATCTTT.

This clone was recorded many times. Translating this DNA gives a protein that differs at residue 5 from the TCRdb one, which belongs to a much larger clone; a read error is likely, and the protein shown is this translation. The rearrangement links TRDV2 to TRDJ1, with D uncertain. The CDR3 is 21 residues long. The V gene's germline CDR1 is GEAIGNYY and CDR2 EKD. With 3 bases removed from V and 4 bases from J, the gap between germline ends came to 35 bases. CDR3 in DNA: TGTGCCTGTGACTCCGTTCAAGGGGCTAAAAATTTCCAGGGCGAGGGCGATAAACTCATCTTT. Translating gives CACDSVQGAKNFQGEGDKLIF.

This clone was detected ten times or more. The protein recorded in TCRdb matches a much larger clone and deviates from this DNA's translation at residue 5, suggesting a read error; the protein here is obtained by translating the DNA. Here the CDR3 DNA reads TGTGCTCTTGGGGGACACAAGGGAGTACTGGGGCCGTACACCGATAAACTCATCTTT. It codes for CALGGHKGVLGPYTDKLIF. V usage is TRDV1 and J usage is TRDJ1; TRDD3 aligns across 7 bases. V was clipped by 4 bases and J by 0 bases; unmatched bases: 17. From germline, CDR1 is TSWWSYY and CDR2 QGS. The CDR3 length is 19 residues.

This clone was observed at least ten times. This CDR3 is CALGEASSYTDKLIF. The CDR3 DNA reads TGTGCTCTTGGGGAAGCCTCCTCTTACACCGATAAACTCATCTTT. The rearrangement uses TRDV1 and TRDJ1, with D uncertain. The CDR3 has 15 residues. Germline assignment: CDR1 TSWWSYY and CDR2 QGS. V lost 2 bases, J lost 0 bases, and 10 bases lay in between.

Comments on this clone: A single base is all that separates this from a far larger clone, so a read error is likely. Other DNA sequences in the sample encode the same CDR3. The chain recombines TRDV2 with TRDJ3, with 7 bases aligning to TRDD3. Matching the DNA to germline supplied the J gene, which TCRdb does not give. J was trimmed by 0 bases and V by 1 base; bases with no gene match: 8. The CDR3 runs to 19 residues. CDR1 is GEAIGNYY and CDR2 is EKD in the germline V gene. Here the CDR3 DNA reads TGTGCCTGTGACACTTACTGGGGAATCAGCTCCTGGGACACCCGACAGATGTTTTTC. This encodes CACDTYWGISSWDTRQMFF.

To note about this clone: TCRdb records a much larger clone's protein for this DNA, with a difference at residue 17 that likely arises from a read error; the protein given is the translation of the DNA. V gene TRDV1 combines with J gene TRDJ1, with 9 bases fitting TRDD3. TCRdb supplies no J gene; here it was assigned by aligning the nucleotide sequence to germline. V was pared by 7 bases and J by 3 bases, with 30 bases of the junction left unmatched. This CDR3 is built from 22 residues. Germline V gene data show CDR1 as TSWWSYY and CDR2 as QGS. CDR3 protein: CALVRTGHLLGDPIRYADKLIF. CDR3 nucleotides: TGTGCTCTTGTGCGTACGGGTCATCTACTGGGGGACCCGATAAGGTACGCCGATAAACTCATCTTT.

A few counts support this clone. A far bigger clonotype differs at one base, so this is likely a read error. The sample has other DNA sequences that encode this CDR3 too. The V and J genes are TRDV2 and TRDJ1; D is possibly TRDD3 (5 bases). No J gene is reported in TCRdb; it was inferred here by comparing the DNA with germline. Germline loops: CDR1 GEAIGNYY, CDR2 EKD. CDR3 length: 17 amino acids. V was trimmed by 0 bases and J by 0 bases, leaving 16 bases between them. The CDR3 DNA sequence: TGTGCCTGTGACACCGTAGGGATTCCCCTCGACACCGATAAACTCATCTTT. Translated, it gives CACDTVGIPLDTDKLIF.

V and J are TRDV1 and TRDJ1, with TRDD2 identical over 8 bases. Trimming cost V 0 bases and J 0 bases; bases outside gene matches: 27. CDR3 length: 24 residues. Germline V gene sequence: CDR1 TSWWSYY, CDR2 QGS. The DNA of the CDR3 is TGTGCTCTTGGGGAACTAGGCCTTCCTAAAATGGGGAGTCTGGGGATTTCTTACACCGATAAACTCATCTTT. Protein sequence: CALGELGLPKMGSLGISYTDKLIF.

This clone was observed a handful of times. The protein TCRdb lists belongs to a much larger clone and differs from this DNA's translation at residue 12, which points to a read error; the protein shown is made from the DNA. The rearrangement uses TRDV1 and TRDJ1; 9 nucleotides agree with TRDD3. Here the J gene was assigned by germline matching of the DNA, as TCRdb has none. The CDR3 loop spans 20 amino acids. Germline V gene sequence: CDR1 TSWWSYY, CDR2 QGS. The ends lost 3 bases at V and 0 bases at J; junction bases unmatched: 17. CDR3 sequence: CALGEARRLGDSWYTDKLIF. The CDR3 DNA reads as TGTGCTCTTGGGGAGGCTAGGAGGCTGGGGGATTCTTGGTACACCGATAAACTCATCTTT.

This clone was counted between two and nine times. The protein TCRdb gives is from a much larger clone and does not agree with this DNA's translation at residue 9, likely a read error; the protein shown here comes from the DNA. CDR3 coding DNA: TGTGCTCTTGGGGAACGGTCCTACGAGGGGATACCGGGCCCTTTGACAGCACAACTCTTCTTT. This translates into CALGERSYEGIPGPLTAQLFF. The rearrangement uses TRDV1 and TRDJ2; 8 nucleotides align to TRDD3. TCRdb supplies no J gene; here it was assigned by aligning the nucleotide sequence to germline. CDR3 length: 21 amino acids. The V segment lost 1 base and the J segment 0 bases; nucleotides outside the gene matches: 16. In germline, CDR1 is TSWWSYY, CDR2 QGS.

As regards this clone: The translation of this DNA and the TCRdb protein of a much larger clone differ at residue 8, probably owing to a read error; the protein shown here is translated from the DNA. The chain is built from TRDV1 and TRDJ1; TRDD2 might be the D (5 bases). Because TCRdb records no J gene, it was assigned here through a match of the DNA to germline. Germline-derived CDR1 and CDR2 are TSWWSYY and QGS. CDR3 length: 15 residues. Trimming took 4 bases from V and 0 from J, leaving 12 bases between them. The CDR3 DNA follows: TGTGCTCTTGGGGGCCCCTACGCGGACACCGATAAACTCATCTTT. It codes for CALGGPYADTDKLIF.

Turning to this clone: It differs at one base from a far larger clone, so likely a read error. The sample contains more than one DNA sequence encoding this CDR3. V gene TRDV2 combines with J gene TRDJ2; 10 bases fit TRDD3. Here the J gene was assigned by germline matching of the DNA, as TCRdb has none. The CDR3 is 16 amino acids. Germline CDR1 reads GEAIGNYY; CDR2 reads EKD. DNA for the CDR3: TGTGCCTGCGACACCGGGGGATACGGGCGTAGAGCACAACTCTTCTTT. Its translation is CACDTGGYGRRAQLFF.

With respect to this clone: Translating this DNA gives a protein that differs at residue 13 from the TCRdb one, which belongs to a much larger clone; a read error is likely, and the protein shown is this translation. The V gene is TRDV2, the J gene TRDJ1, with 12 bases matching TRDD3. TCRdb offers no J gene call, so here the DNA was matched to germline to obtain one. Germline CDR1 GEAIGNYY, CDR2 EKD. V shed 1 base and J 0 bases; nucleotides not matched to a gene: 11. The CDR3 is 19 residues long. CDR3 region: CACDTRLGDTLRNTDKLIF. The CDR3 DNA follows: TGTGCCTGTGACACGAGACTGGGGGATACACTTCGAAACACCGATAAACTCATCTTT.